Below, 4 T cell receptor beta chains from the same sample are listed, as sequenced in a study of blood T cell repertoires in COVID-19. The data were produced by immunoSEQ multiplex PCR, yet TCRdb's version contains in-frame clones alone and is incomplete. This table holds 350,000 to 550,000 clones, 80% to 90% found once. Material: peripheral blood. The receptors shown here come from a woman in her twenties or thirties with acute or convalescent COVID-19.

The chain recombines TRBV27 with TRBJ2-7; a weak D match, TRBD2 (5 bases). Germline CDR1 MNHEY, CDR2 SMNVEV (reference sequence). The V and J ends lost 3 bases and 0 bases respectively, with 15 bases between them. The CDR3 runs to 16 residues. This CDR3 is CASSFSGFSFSYEQYF. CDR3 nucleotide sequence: TGTGCCAGCAGTTTCTCGGGGTTCTCGTTCTCCTACGAGCAGTACTTC.

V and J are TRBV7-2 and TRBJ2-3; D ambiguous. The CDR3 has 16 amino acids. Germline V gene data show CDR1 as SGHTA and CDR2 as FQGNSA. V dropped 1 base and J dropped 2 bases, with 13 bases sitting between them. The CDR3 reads CASSLVPGSYTDTQYF. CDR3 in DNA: TGTGCCAGCAGCTTAGTACCGGGTTCTTACACAGATACGCAGTATTTT. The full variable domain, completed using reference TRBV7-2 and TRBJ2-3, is GAGVSQSPSNKVTEKGKDVELRCDPISGHTALYWYRQSLGQGLEFLIYFQGNSAPDKSGLPSDRFSAERTGGSVSTLTIQRTQQEDSAVYLCASSLVPGSYTDTQYFGPGTRLTVL.

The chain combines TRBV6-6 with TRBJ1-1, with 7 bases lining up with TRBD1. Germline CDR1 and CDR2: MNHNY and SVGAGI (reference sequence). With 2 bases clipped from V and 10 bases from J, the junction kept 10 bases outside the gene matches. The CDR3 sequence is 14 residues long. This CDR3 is CASSYPPRQGGAFF. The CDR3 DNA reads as TGTGCCAGCAGTTACCCTCCTAGACAGGGAGGAGCTTTCTTT.

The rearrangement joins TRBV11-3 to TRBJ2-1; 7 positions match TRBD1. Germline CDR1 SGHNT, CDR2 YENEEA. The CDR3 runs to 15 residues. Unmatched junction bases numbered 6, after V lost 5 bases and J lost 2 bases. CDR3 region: CASSLRQGTYNEQFF. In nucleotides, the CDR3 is TGTGCCAGCAGCCTACGACAGGGAACCTACAATGAGCAGTTCTTC.